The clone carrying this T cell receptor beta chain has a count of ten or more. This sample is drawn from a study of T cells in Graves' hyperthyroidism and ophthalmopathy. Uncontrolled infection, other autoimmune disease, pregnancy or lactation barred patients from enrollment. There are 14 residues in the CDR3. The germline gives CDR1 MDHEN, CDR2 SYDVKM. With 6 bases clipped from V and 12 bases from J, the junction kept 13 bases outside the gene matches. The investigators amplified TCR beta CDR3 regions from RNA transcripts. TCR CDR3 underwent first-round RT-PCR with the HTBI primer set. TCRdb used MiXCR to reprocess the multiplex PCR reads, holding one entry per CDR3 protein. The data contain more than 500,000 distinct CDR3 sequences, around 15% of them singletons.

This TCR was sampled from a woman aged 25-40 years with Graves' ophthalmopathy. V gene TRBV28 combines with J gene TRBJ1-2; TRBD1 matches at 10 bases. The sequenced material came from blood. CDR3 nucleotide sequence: TGTGCCAGCAGGTCCCGGGACAGGGGCCCTAGGCACACCTTC. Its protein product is CASRSRDRGPRHTF.